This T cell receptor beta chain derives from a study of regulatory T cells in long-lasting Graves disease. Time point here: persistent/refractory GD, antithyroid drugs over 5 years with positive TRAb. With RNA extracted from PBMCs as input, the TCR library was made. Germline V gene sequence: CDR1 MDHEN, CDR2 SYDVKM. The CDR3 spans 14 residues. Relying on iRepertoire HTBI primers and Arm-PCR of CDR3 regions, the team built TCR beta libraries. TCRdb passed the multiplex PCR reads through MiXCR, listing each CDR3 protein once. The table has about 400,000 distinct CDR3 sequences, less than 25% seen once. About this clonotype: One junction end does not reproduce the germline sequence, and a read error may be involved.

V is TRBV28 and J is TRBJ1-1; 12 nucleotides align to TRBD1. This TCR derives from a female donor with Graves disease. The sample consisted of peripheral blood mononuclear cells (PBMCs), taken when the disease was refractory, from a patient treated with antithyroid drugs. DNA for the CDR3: TGTGCCAGCAGTCTATGGGACAGGGGGCTGGGGGCTTTCTTT. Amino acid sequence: CASSLWDRGLGAFF.